The 17 T cell receptor beta chains given below trace back to one sample, sequenced in a study of memory CD4+ T cells and cytomegalovirus serostatus. The sort gate was single viable CD3+CD4+CD8-CD45RO+ cells for memory CD4+ T cells. Clones were sequenced by immunoSEQ multiplex PCR, and TCRdb holds only the in-frame ones, with some missing. This sample carries around 50,000 clones, around 78% of them seen once, and the ten largest clones take about 0.7%. The sample comprised memory CD4+ T cells from blood. The receptors here all came from an adult in good health and CMV-seronegative.

The chain is built from TRBV7-8 and TRBJ1-5; D is perhaps TRBD1 (5 bases). V was trimmed by 3 bases and J by 0 bases, leaving 12 bases between them. The CDR3 sequence is 16 residues long. The germline CDR1 and CDR2 sequences are SGHVS and FQNEAQ. The CDR3 DNA reads as TGTGCCAGCAGCTTCAACCGACAGTATAGCAATCAGCCCCAGCATTTT. It encodes CASSFNRQYSNQPQHF.

This clone occurred a few times. V and J are TRBV5-1 and TRBJ2-3; D is ambiguous. Germline V gene sequence: CDR1 SGHRS, CDR2 YFSETQ. CDR3 length: 15 amino acids. V gave up 2 bases and J gave up 1 base, with 11 bases separating them. The CDR3 protein is CASSFKPMGTDTQYF. The DNA for the CDR3 is TGCGCCAGCAGCTTTAAGCCTATGGGCACAGATACGCAGTATTTT.

The gene calls are TRBV7-9 and TRBJ2-5, with TRBD2 matching over 10 bases. The CDR3 has 16 amino acids. With V trimmed by 3 bases and J by 4 bases, 8 bases remained unmatched. Germline V CDR1 and CDR2: SEHNR, FQNEAQ (reference sequence). The CDR3 sequence: CASSFSTSGWAETQYF. CDR3 DNA sequence: TGTGCCAGCAGCTTTTCGACTAGCGGGTGGGCAGAGACCCAGTACTTC.

The genes are TRBV18 and TRBJ1-1; TRBD1 is a possible D gene (6 bases). The germline V gene has CDR1 KGHSH and CDR2 LQKENI. The CDR3 totals 17 residues. The ends were cut back, 6 bases at V and 0 bases at J, with 20 bases in the middle. The CDR3 loop is CASSTSTGASLNTEAFF. The CDR3, as DNA: TGTGCCAGCTCGACTTCGACAGGAGCCAGTTTGAACACTGAAGCTTTCTTT. Drawing the rest from reference TRBV18 and TRBJ1-1, the complete variable domain is NAGVMQNPRHLVRRRGQEARLRCSPMKGHSHVYWYRQLPEEGLKFMVYLQKENIIDESGMPKERFSAEFPKEGPSILRIQQVVRGDSAAYFCASSTSTGASLNTEAFFGQGTRLTVV.

The J gene is TRBJ1-4, the V gene TRBV9; D is unclear. The CDR3 is 14 amino acids. Trimming removed 2 bases from V and 3 bases from J, with 8 bases in between. Per germline, CDR1 SGDLS and CDR2 YYNGEE. CDR3 residues: CASSVDLANEKLFF. CDR3 nucleotide sequence: TGTGCCAGCAGCGTTGATCTGGCTAATGAAAAACTGTTTTTT.

The V gene is TRBV10-1, the J gene TRBJ2-1; unclear D gene. Trimming stripped 3 bases from V and 5 bases from J, with 17 bases between. Germline V gene data show CDR1 as WNHNN and CDR2 as SYGVQD (reference sequence). The CDR3 consists of 16 residues. CDR3 in DNA: TGCGCCAGCAGTGATATTGCGTCTAGAGTCCACAATGAGCAGTTCTTC. Encoded protein: CASSDIASRVHNEQFF.

This chain links TRBV28 with TRBJ2-6; a weak D match, TRBD1 (5 bases). Trimming shortened V by 7 bases and J by 2 bases, and 12 bases separated the two germline ends. This CDR3 has 15 residues. CDR1 is MDHEN, CDR2 SYDVKM, per germline. DNA of the CDR3: TGTGCCAGCACGATTGCCAGGGCTGGGGCCAACGTCCTGACTTTC. Its protein is CASTIARAGANVLTF.

The chain has TRBV5-4 and TRBJ2-7, with D possibly TRBD2 on 5 matching bases. Looked up from germline, CDR1 is SGHNT and CDR2 is YYREEE (reference sequence). V shed 3 bases and J shed 9 bases, with 19 bases lying between them. CDR3 length: 14 residues. The CDR3 loop is CASSSREGGGGQYF. The CDR3 coding sequence is TGTGCCAGCAGCTCCCGCGAGGGCGGCGGCGGGCAGTACTTC.

The chain joins TRBV28 to TRBJ2-5; no clear D. The CDR3 loop spans 11 amino acids. Between the trimmed V and J ends, which lost 4 bases and 9 bases, there was a span of 9 bases. CDR1 is MDHEN, CDR2 SYDVKM, per germline. CDR3 amino acids: CASSSAVSQYF. The CDR3 DNA is TGTGCCAGCAGTTCGGCGGTGTCCCAGTACTTC.

This chain links TRBV10-3 with TRBJ2-1, with D possibly TRBD1 on 6 matching bases. This CDR3 region has 13 residues. In germline, CDR1 is ENHRY, CDR2 SYGVKD. Trimming stripped 10 bases from V and 8 bases from J, with 18 bases between. The CDR3 sequence is CATLKGVDYEQFF. As DNA, the CDR3 is TGTGCCACCCTTAAGGGGGTCGACTATGAGCAGTTCTTC.

The rearrangement joins TRBV9 to TRBJ2-7; D could derive from TRBD1 or TRBD2 (5 bases each). V dropped 3 bases and J dropped 7 bases, with 11 bases sitting between them. The CDR3 has 12 amino acids. Germline assignment: CDR1 SGDLS and CDR2 YYNGEE. The chain's CDR3 is CASSEMGREQYF. The CDR3 DNA follows: TGTGCCAGCAGCGAGATGGGACGGGAGCAGTACTTC.

V and J are TRBV28 and TRBJ2-1; D may be TRBD1 (5 bases). The CDR3 covers 14 residues. The germline CDR1 and CDR2 sequences are MDHEN and SYDVKM. The V end lost 2 bases, the J end lost 4 bases, and 9 bases lay between the germline ends. This CDR3 reads CASSLRRQYNEQFF. Written as DNA, the CDR3 is TGTGCCAGCAGTTTACGCCGACAGTACAATGAGCAGTTCTTC. Filled out from reference TRBV28 and TRBJ2-1, the complete variable domain reads DVKVTQSSRYLVKRTGEKVFLECVQDMDHENMFWYRQDPGLGLRLIYFSYDVKMKEKGDIPEGYSVSREKKERFSLILESASTNQTSMYLCASSLRRQYNEQFFGPGTRLTVL.

This clone was detected only once. V usage is TRBV28 and J usage is TRBJ2-5; D is unclear. Germline lookup yields CDR1 MDHEN and CDR2 SYDVKM. V lost 7 bases and J 0 bases, leaving 6 bases between the germline ends. This CDR3 is built from 12 residues. CDR3 in amino acids: CASKAYQETQYF. The CDR3 bases are TGTGCCAGCAAGGCGTACCAAGAGACCCAGTACTTC.

The V and J genes are TRBV19 and TRBJ1-2; TRBD1 matches at 7 bases. This CDR3 spans 17 amino acids. The V gene end was trimmed by 8 bases and the J gene end by 0 bases; junction bases not matched to a gene: 15. Germline V gene data show CDR1 as LNHDA and CDR2 as SQIVND (reference sequence). Here the CDR3 DNA reads TGTGCCAGTTACAACCCCGGGACAGAATTAACTAACTATGGCTACACCTTC. Translation: CASYNPGTELTNYGYTF.

In this sample, this clone turned up once. The chain is built from TRBV14 and TRBJ2-1, with D perhaps matching TRBD2 (7 bases). CDR1 and CDR2 from the germline V gene are SGHDN and FVKESK. V was clipped by 2 bases and J by 3 bases, with 14 bases between them. The CDR3 totals 16 residues. CDR3 region: CASSQFGGGYYNEQFF. CDR3 coding DNA: TGTGCCAGCAGCCAATTTGGGGGGGGCTACTACAATGAGCAGTTCTTC.

V and J are TRBV18 and TRBJ2-7; no definite D call. Germline V gives CDR1 KGHSH, CDR2 LQKENI. The ends were cut back, 5 bases at V and 0 bases at J, with 5 bases in the middle. The CDR3 has 12 residues. The CDR3 region is CASSGSSYEQYF. In DNA form, the CDR3 reads TGTGCCAGCTCAGGGTCCTCCTACGAGCAGTACTTC.

This CDR3 is CASNRAANEKLFF. Here the CDR3 DNA reads TGTGCCAGTAATCGGGCCGCAAATGAAAAACTGTTTTTT. The J gene is TRBJ1-4, the V gene TRBV19, with D uncertain. Per germline, CDR1 LNHDA and CDR2 SQIVND (reference sequence). CDR3 length: 13 residues. V shed 7 bases and J shed 5 bases, with 11 bases lying between them.